This TCR beta chain stems from a study of CD8+CD57+ T cells in acquired aplastic anemia. About the research overall: The study obtained an average of about 3.1 ug of DNA from sorted CD4+ and CD8+ cells.

Genomic DNA, the template, was used for profiling of the TCR beta VDJ and CDR3. TCRdb processed the reads anew with MiXCR; each CDR3 protein has one entry. Seen here are over 150,000 distinct CDR3 sequences, roughly 49% observed once, and the top ten hold 10% to 15%. V gave up 8 bases and J gave up 0 bases, with 11 bases separating them. The CDR3 sequence is 15 residues long. CD8+CD57+ cell expansion, shown by flow cytometry, had occurred in the patients selected for sequencing. Each patient had severe acquired aplastic anemia. The chain links TRBV12-3 or TRBV12-4 to TRBJ1-6, with D tentatively TRBD1 (5 bases). Material: sorted CD4+, CD8+, or CD8+CD57+ T cells (not recorded which) from PBMCs. This clonotype was obtained from a human donor with aplastic anemia. CDR3 sequence: CASAGGSSYNSPLHF. CDR3 DNA sequence: TGTGCCAGCGCTGGGGGGAGCTCCTATAATTCACCCCTCCACTTT.